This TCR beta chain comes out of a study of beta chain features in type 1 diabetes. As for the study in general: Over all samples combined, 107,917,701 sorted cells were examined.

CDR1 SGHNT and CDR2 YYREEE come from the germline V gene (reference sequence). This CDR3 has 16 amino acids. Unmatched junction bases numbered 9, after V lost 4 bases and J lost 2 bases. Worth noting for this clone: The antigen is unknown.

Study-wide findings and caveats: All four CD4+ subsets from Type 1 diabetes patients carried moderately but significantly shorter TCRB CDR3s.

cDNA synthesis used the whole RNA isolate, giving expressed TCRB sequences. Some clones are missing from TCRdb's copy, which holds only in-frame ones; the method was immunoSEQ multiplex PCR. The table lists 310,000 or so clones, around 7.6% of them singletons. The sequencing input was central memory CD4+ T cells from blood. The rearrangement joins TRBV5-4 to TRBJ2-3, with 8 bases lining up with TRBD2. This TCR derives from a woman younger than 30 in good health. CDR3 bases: TGTGCCAGCAGCCCTGGGACTAGTGCCTCCACAGATACGCAGTATTTT. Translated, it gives CASSPGTSASTDTQYF.